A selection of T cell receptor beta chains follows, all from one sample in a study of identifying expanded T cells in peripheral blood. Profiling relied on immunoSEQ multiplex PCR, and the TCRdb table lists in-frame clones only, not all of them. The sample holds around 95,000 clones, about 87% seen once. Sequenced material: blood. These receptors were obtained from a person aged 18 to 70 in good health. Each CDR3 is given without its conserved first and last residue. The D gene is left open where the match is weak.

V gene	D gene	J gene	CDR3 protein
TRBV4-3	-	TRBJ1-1	ASSQDPGSVTLGTEAF
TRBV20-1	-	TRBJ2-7	SAGDYEQY
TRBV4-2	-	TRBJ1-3	ASSQDLAKASGNTIY
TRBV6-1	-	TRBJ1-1	ASSEPQQGITEAF
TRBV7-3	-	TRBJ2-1	ASSLDSSSYNEQF
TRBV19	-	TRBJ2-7	ASRRPGEHEQY
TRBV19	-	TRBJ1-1	ASSHGMNTEAF
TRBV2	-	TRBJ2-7	ASSESRGLGSYEQY
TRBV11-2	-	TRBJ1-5	ASSPRGNQPQH
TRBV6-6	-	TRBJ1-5	ASSYYGQEQPQH
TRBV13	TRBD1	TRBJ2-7	ASSRTGDLYEQY
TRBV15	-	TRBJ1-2	ATSRDMQQNYGYT